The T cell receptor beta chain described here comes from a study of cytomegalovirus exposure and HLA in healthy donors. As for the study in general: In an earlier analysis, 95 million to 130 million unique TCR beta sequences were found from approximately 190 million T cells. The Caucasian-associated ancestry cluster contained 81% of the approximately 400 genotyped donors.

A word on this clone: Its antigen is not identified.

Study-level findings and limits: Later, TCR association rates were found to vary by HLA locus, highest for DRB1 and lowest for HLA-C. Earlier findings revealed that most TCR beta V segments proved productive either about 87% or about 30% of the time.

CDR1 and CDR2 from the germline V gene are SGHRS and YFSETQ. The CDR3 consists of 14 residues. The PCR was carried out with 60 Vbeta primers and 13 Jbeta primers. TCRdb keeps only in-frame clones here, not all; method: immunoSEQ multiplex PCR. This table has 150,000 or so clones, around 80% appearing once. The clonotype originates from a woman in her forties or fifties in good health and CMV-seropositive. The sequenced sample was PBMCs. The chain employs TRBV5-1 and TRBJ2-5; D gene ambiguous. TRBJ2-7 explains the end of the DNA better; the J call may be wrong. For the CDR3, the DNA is TGCGCCAGCAGCGGGCCATCGAGCTCCTACGAGCAGTACTTC. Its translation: CASSGPSSSYEQYF.